This T cell receptor (beta chain) appears in the sequencing data of a study of STAT5B mutations in CD4+ large granular lymphocyte leukemia. Overall study results and limits: About a quarter of private leukemic clonotypes occurred rarely in other patients' non-leukemic repertoires. TRBV06-family usage was enriched in top patient clones (8/27) versus controls (2/35).

This CDR3 is built from 16 residues. The V gene's germline CDR1 is LGHNA and CDR2 YSLEER. The junction had 1 base not matched to a gene; V was cut back by 0 bases and J by 3 bases. Buffy coats from healthy blood donors served as controls. The assay was run at survey level. Generated by immunoSEQ multiplex PCR, the TCRdb table keeps only in-frame clones and is missing some. The repertoire has about 40,000 clones, less than 85% of them found once; the top ten carry approximately 0.32%. In its sample, this clone was seen once. Its antigen remains unidentified. The specimen was CD4+ T cells from blood buffy coats. This chain links TRBV4-3 with TRBJ2-1, with 11 nucleotides matching TRBD2. This receptor was obtained from a human donor in good health. CDR3 sequence (DNA): TGCGCCAGCAGCCAAGAGACTAGCGGGGTCTACAATGAGCAGTTCTTC. Amino acid sequence: CASSQETSGVYNEQFF.